Listed below are T cell receptor beta chains from one sample, sequenced in a study of cytomegalovirus exposure and HLA in healthy donors. Measured with immunoSEQ multiplex PCR; TCRdb has only the in-frame clones, and not every one. The profile shows 130,000 to 150,000 clones, about 74% of them singletons. Sequenced input: PBMCs. The receptor source for this set is a man between 18 and 29 years old in good health and CMV-seropositive. CDR3s include the opening cysteine and the closing phenylalanine or tryptophan. Each record gives: V gene, clone size, CDR3 length, D gene, J gene, CDR3 DNA, CDR3 protein. The D gene is left open where the match is weak. The size entry is marked missing in some rows and otherwise reads once, few, many or a size class.

>TRBV4-3|few|11|.|TRBJ2-1
TGCGCCAGCAGCCTCCGCAATGAGCAGTTCTTC
CASSLRNEQFF
>TRBV6-5|.|14|.|TRBJ1-1
TGTGCCAGCAGTTACTATGTCGGGAACACTGAAGCTTTCTTT
CASSYYVGNTEAFF
>TRBV7-2|.|15|TRBD2|TRBJ2-5
TGTGCCAGCAGCCTCGTTGGGGGGGTGGGAGAGACCCAGTACTTC
CASSLVGGVGETQYF
>TRBV7-7|.|15|.|TRBJ2-1
TGTGCTAGCAGCCTTGACAGCGGGCTCTACAATGAGCAGTTCTTC
CASSLDSGLYNEQFF
>TRBV30|.|17|TRBD1|TRBJ1-1
TGTGCCTGGAGTCAACGCGTTGGGACAGGATCGAACACTGAAGCTTTCTTT
CAWSQRVGTGSNTEAFF
>TRBV7-2|.|16|TRBD2|TRBJ2-2
TGTGCCAGCAGCTTAAGGGGACTAGCGGGGGGAGGGGAGCTGTTTTTT
CASSLRGLAGGGELFF
>TRBV4-2|.|15|.|TRBJ2-5
TGTGCCAGCAGCCAAGGCGAGCGGACCTTCGAGACCCAGTACTTC
CASSQGERTFETQYF
>TRBV15|.|15|TRBD1|TRBJ2-7
TGTGCCACCAGCAGACCAGGACAGGGGGCGAGGGAGCAGTACTTC
CATSRPGQGAREQYF
>TRBV6-1|.|18|.|TRBJ2-1
TGTGCCAGCAGTGAGAGAGTGGCTAGCGATAGCTCCTACAATGAGCAGTTCTTC
CASSERVASDSSYNEQFF
>TRBV20-1|.|11|.|TRBJ2-7
TGCAGTGCTAGCGAGTCCTACGAGCAGTACTTC
CSASESYEQYF
>TRBV5-4|once|14|TRBD1|TRBJ1-2
TGTGCCAGCAGCCCGGGACAGGCTAACTATGGCTACACCTTC
CASSPGQANYGYTF
>TRBV5-1|.|14|.|TRBJ2-3
TGCGCCAGGGTCACGGAGGGGCGCTCAGATACGCAGTATTTT
CARVTEGRSDTQYF
>TRBV7-8|.|18|TRBD2|TRBJ2-1
TGTGCCAGCAGCTCTACTCCCCTACTAGCGGGAGTAATCAATGAGCAGTTCTTC
CASSSTPLLAGVINEQFF
>TRBV7-7|.|17|TRBD1|TRBJ2-2
TGTGCTAGCAGTTTAAGTTTGGGGACAGGGAACACCGGGGAGCTGTTTTTT
CASSLSLGTGNTGELFF
>TRBV19|.|17|.|TRBJ2-3
TGTGCCAGTAGTATAGGACTTTTTCTAGCGAAGGCAGATACGCAGTATTTT
CASSIGLFLAKADTQYF
>TRBV21-1|.|20|.|TRBJ2-3
TGTGCCAGCAGCAAAGTCCCTGGATTTTGGCGGGAGGTCAGGACAGATACGCAGTATTTT
CASSKVPGFWREVRTDTQYF
>TRBV9|.|12|.|TRBJ2-7
TGTGCCAGCAGCGGGACATCCTACGAGCAGTACTTC
CASSGTSYEQYF
>TRBV2|.|15|.|TRBJ1-1
TGTGCCAGCAGGCCGACAGAGCTGGGGAACACTGAAGCTTTCTTT
CASRPTELGNTEAFF
>TRBV6-1|.|15|.|TRBJ1-3
TGTGCCAGCAGTGTGGGACACTACTCTGGAAACACCATATATTTT
CASSVGHYSGNTIYF
>TRBV29-1|once|17|TRBD1|TRBJ1-6
TGCAGCTCGTCCGGGACAGGGGGCGAAAGCTATAATTCACCCCTCCACTTT
CSSSGTGGESYNSPLHF
>TRBV4-2|.|17|.|TRBJ2-4
TGTGCCAGCAGCCAAGCCGGCCAGGGCCCAGCCAAAAACATTCAGTACTTC
CASSQAGQGPAKNIQYF
>TRBV28|.|15|.|TRBJ1-4
TGTGCCAGCAGTTTAGGGGGGAGCGGTGGTGAAAAACTGTTTTTT
CASSLGGSGGEKLFF
>TRBV29-1|once|14|TRBD1|TRBJ1-1
TGCAGCGTCGAAGGAACAGGGGTAGGCACTGAAGCTTTCTTT
CSVEGTGVGTEAFF
>TRBV5-6|.|14|.|TRBJ1-2
TGTGCCAGCAGTCTCGGGGGGGGCAGATATGGCTACACCTTC
CASSLGGGRYGYTF
>TRBV5-6|.|11|.|TRBJ2-5
TGTGCCAGCAGCCTACAAGAGACCCAGTACTTC
CASSLQETQYF
>TRBV6-5|once|14|.|TRBJ2-5
TGTGCCAGCAGCCTTCAGTACAGGCAGGAGACCCAGTACTTC
CASSLQYRQETQYF
>TRBV9|.|14|TRBD1|TRBJ1-1
TGTGCCAGCAGCCGAGCAGGGGGCGAGGTTGAAGCTTTCTTT
CASSRAGGEVEAFF
>TRBV10-3|once|15|TRBD2|TRBJ2-1
TGTGCCATCAGGCCCGGGACTAGCGGTAACAATGAGCAGTTCTTC
CAIRPGTSGNNEQFF
>TRBV28|.|17|TRBD1|TRBJ2-7
TGTGCCAGCAGTTTAGGTTGGGCAGGGGGATACACCTACGAGCAGTACTTC
CASSLGWAGGYTYEQYF
>TRBV6-5|once|15|TRBD2|TRBJ2-7
TGTGCCAGCAGTCGGTTCCGGACTAGCGGGCTCGAGCAGTACTTC
CASSRFRTSGLEQYF
>TRBV7-3|.|15|TRBD1|TRBJ1-1
TGTGCCAGCAGCTTTACAGGGGGTTGGAACACTGAAGCTTTCTTT
CASSFTGGWNTEAFF
>TRBV2|.|15|TRBD1|TRBJ1-6
TGTGCCAGCAGTGAACAGGGGGCACGGAATTCACCCCTCCACTTT
CASSEQGARNSPLHF
>TRBV15|.|17|TRBD2|TRBJ2-5
TGTGCCACCAGCAGAGACCGAGCGGGAGGGCCAGTAGAGACCCAGTACTTC
CATSRDRAGGPVETQYF
>TRBV14|few|12|.|TRBJ1-1
TGTGCCAGCGGGACTTTGGGGACTGAAGCTTTCTTT
CASGTLGTEAFF
>TRBV5-1|.|14|.|TRBJ1-1
TGCGCCAGCAGCCCTGGCAGTCCGAACACTGAAGCTTTCTTT
CASSPGSPNTEAFF
>TRBV7-8|few|14|TRBD1|TRBJ1-1
TGTGCCAGCAGCTCCATGACAGGGGGGACTGAAGCTTTCTTT
CASSSMTGGTEAFF
>TRBV7-8|.|16|TRBD2|TRBJ2-2
TGTGCCAGCAGCTTATTACTAGCGGGGAACACCGGGGAGCTGTTTTTT
CASSLLLAGNTGELFF
>TRBV7-9|.|13|.|TRBJ2-3
TGTGCCAGCAGCTTAGTAGCAGCTGATACGCAGTATTTT
CASSLVAADTQYF
>TRBV6-5|.|14|TRBD2|TRBJ2-3
TGTGCCAGCAGTTTGACTAGCGTGCGTGATACGCAGTATTTT
CASSLTSVRDTQYF
>TRBV9|.|15|.|TRBJ1-4
TGTGCCAGCAGCGTAACGGGGGGCGGTAATGAAAAACTGTTTTTT
CASSVTGGGNEKLFF
>TRBV7-9|.|13|TRBD2|TRBJ2-5
TGTGCCAGCAGCCCGGGACTAGTGGAGACCCAGTACTTC
CASSPGLVETQYF
>TRBV19|many|15|TRBD1|TRBJ1-1
TGTGCCAGTACTCCGACAGGGGGCAAGGCCACTGAAGCTTTCTTT
CASTPTGGKATEAFF
>TRBV30|.|11|TRBD1|TRBJ1-2
TGTGCCTGGAGTTTAACCGGGACAGCCAACTTC
CAWSLTGTANF
>TRBV5-4|.|13|.|TRBJ2-7
TGTGCCAGCAGCGAGGGAAACTCCTACGAGCAGTACTTC
CASSEGNSYEQYF
>TRBV7-9|.|15|TRBD2|TRBJ2-5
TGTGCCAGCAGTAGGACTAGCGGGCTTGGGGAGACCCAGTACTTC
CASSRTSGLGETQYF
>TRBV28|.|14|TRBD2|TRBJ2-3
TGTGCCAGCAACCTTAGCGGGGGCACAGATACGCAGTATTTT
CASNLSGGTDTQYF
>TRBV6-1|few|18|TRBD1|TRBJ1-2
TGTGCCAGCAGTGAAGGAGCTGGGCGGGCAGGGGGCCGGTATGGCTACACCTTC
CASSEGAGRAGGRYGYTF
>TRBV27|few|18|TRBD2|TRBJ2-3
TGTGCCAGCAACCCGTTAGCGGGGGCGGCGAAGTTCACAGATACGCAGTATTTT
CASNPLAGAAKFTDTQYF
>TRBV9|.|15|.|TRBJ2-5
TGTGCCAGCAGCCCGGGGGCGGTAGCGGGAGAGACCCAGTACTTC
CASSPGAVAGETQYF
>TRBV28|.|17|TRBD1|TRBJ1-4
TGTGCCAGCAGTACAAGGACAGGGGGCGCAACTAATGAAAAACTGTTTTTT
CASSTRTGGATNEKLFF
>TRBV23-1|once|14|.|TRBJ2-7
TGCGCCAGCGGACCAGGGGCTAGCTCCTACGAGCAGTACTTC
CASGPGASSYEQYF